This T cell receptor (beta chain) was captured in a study of identifying expanded T cells in peripheral blood. Trimming at V came to 0 bases and at J to 6 bases, leaving 4 bases not matched to a gene. Germline CDR1 and CDR2: MNHNS and SASEGT. The CDR3 consists of 15 residues. During the collection period, no donor immune events like infections were recorded. Overall study findings and caveats: About 1.2 clones differed between technical replicates, versus around 15 and 18 over time. Variance in clone template counts between approximately 2-week samples significantly increased with total template count across all healthy donors.

Details on this clone: Its antigen remains unidentified.

Produced via immunoSEQ multiplex PCR; TCRdb's table is partial and in-frame only. The table has tens of thousands of clones, over 75% seen once. The receptor comes from a person aged 18 to 75 in good health. The rearrangement uses TRBV6-1 and TRBJ1-5; 8 bases agree with TRBD1. Sequences were obtained from blood. The CDR3 is CASSEASGGGQPQHF. The CDR3 nucleotides read TGTGCCAGCAGTGAAGCGTCAGGGGGCGGTCAGCCCCAGCATTTT.